This is a list of T cell receptor beta chains from one sample in a study of immune evolution from preneoplasia to lung adenocarcinoma. Using immunoSEQ multiplex PCR, the repertoire was profiled, and TCRdb retains in-frame clones only, with some absent. The sample has approximately 11,000 clones; around 81% are singletons. The sequenced sample consisted of FFPE minimally invasive lung adenocarcinoma tissue. These receptors all come from a person aged 60-79 years with lung adenocarcinoma. Both conserved end residues are trimmed from each CDR3.

J: TRBJ1-2
V: TRBV27
length: 9
CDR3: ASKAGSGYT

J: TRBJ1-5
V: TRBV5-6
length: 12
CDR3: ASSLRDRNQPQH

J: TRBJ1-2
V: TRBV6-4
length: 10
CDR3: AGKARWWGYT

J: TRBJ2-1
V: TRBV7-3
length: 13
CDR3: ASSLGLADYNEQF

J: TRBJ1-2
V: TRBV7-2
length: 12
CDR3: ASSLADRAGGYT

J: TRBJ2-7
V: TRBV7-9
length: 9
CDR3: ASTSPTEQY

J: TRBJ2-1
V: TRBV7-9
length: 9
CDR3: ASSPLGEQF

J: TRBJ1-5
V: TRBV4-3
length: 12
CDR3: ASSENLGNQPQH

J: TRBJ1-2
V: TRBV6-5
length: 13
CDR3: ASSSQGGYDYGYT

J: TRBJ2-1
V: TRBV19
length: 13
CDR3: ASTSLAGVYNEQF

J: TRBJ1-2
V: TRBV30
length: 15
CDR3: AWSLGGLSNRNYGYT

J: TRBJ1-6
V: TRBV4-1
length: 13
CDR3: ASSQAPEYNSPLH

J: TRBJ1-5
V: TRBV10-3
length: 10
CDR3: AISEPNQPQH

J: TRBJ2-5
V: TRBV2
length: 12
CDR3: ASSARPGRETQY

J: TRBJ2-5
V: TRBV19
length: 11
CDR3: ASSWTTQETQY

J: TRBJ1-1
V: TRBV7-2
length: 12
CDR3: ASSHHRGPTEAF

J: TRBJ2-7
V: TRBV20-1
length: 9
CDR3: SASPDYEQY